The present T cell receptor (beta chain) was sequenced within a study of blood T cell repertoires in COVID-19. Across the study: The United States, Italy and Spain supplied acute and convalescent COVID-19 samples. T cells, B-cell-depleted T cells, or PBMCs supplied cDNA or gDNA.

Per the original methods: Reference gene primer amplification yielded estimated nucleated cell counts. Some clones are missing from TCRdb's copy, which holds only in-frame ones; the method was immunoSEQ multiplex PCR. V, J and clone size reflect that table, while D and trimming were determined from the DNA. The table shows around 250,000 clones, with roughly 86% occurring only once. Participant age was roughly 18 to 90 years, and participants resided in about two dozen US areas. The sample comprised PBMCs or T cells enriched from blood (not recorded which). This TCR came from a woman aged 45-65 years who had recovered from COVID-19.

CDR3 coding DNA: TGTGCCAGCAGCAAAGCGCTGGCGGGCAAATCCAAAAACATTCAGTACTTC. Translated: CASSKALAGKSKNIQYF. This sequence joins TRBV21-1 and TRBJ2-4; the tabulated D call, TRBD2, remains unverified against the DNA. TRBV21-1 is a known pseudogene. The CDR3 runs 17 residues.